The entry below gives a single T cell receptor beta chain sequence along with its context. No antigen is known for it. The CDR3 totals 14 residues. V lost 4 bases and J lost 2, with 11 bases in between. The V gene's germline CDR1 is MNHNS and CDR2 SASEGT. This sample is drawn from a study of cytomegalovirus exposure and HLA in healthy donors. Study overall: The 100 million to 140 million unique TCR beta sequences, from 150 million to 200 million T cells, were found by an earlier analysis. The study placed 80% to 85% of its 398 genotyped donors in the Caucasian-associated ancestry cluster.

Amplification used 60 Vbeta primers and 13 Jbeta primers. Using immunoSEQ multiplex PCR, the repertoire was profiled, and TCRdb retains in-frame clones only, with some absent. The data hold around 300,000 clones, with around 66% observed a single time. Study-wide results and limits: The study had only CMV serostatus as immune exposure information.

This rearrangement joins TRBV6-1 to TRBJ1-1; perhaps TRBD1 as D (5 bases). This receptor was obtained from a female donor in good health and CMV-seronegative. The source material was PBMCs. The CDR3 coding sequence is TGTGCCAGCAGTGCCGGGGGAAGTAACACTGAAGCTTTCTTT. Its translation is CASSAGGSNTEAFF.